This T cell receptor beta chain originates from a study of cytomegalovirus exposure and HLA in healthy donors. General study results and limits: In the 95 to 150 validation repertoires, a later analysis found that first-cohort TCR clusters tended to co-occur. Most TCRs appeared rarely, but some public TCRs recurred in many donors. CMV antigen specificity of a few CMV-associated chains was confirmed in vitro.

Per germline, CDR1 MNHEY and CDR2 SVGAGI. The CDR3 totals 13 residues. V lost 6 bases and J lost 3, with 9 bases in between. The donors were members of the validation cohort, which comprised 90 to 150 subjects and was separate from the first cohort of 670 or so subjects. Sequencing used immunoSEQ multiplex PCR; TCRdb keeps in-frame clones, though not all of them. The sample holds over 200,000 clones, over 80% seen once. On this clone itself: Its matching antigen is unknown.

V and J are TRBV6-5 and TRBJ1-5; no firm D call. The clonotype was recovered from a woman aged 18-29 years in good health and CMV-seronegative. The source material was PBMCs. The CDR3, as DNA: TGTGCCAGCAGGGGGTCCTTCAATCAGCCCCAGCATTTT. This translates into CASRGSFNQPQHF.